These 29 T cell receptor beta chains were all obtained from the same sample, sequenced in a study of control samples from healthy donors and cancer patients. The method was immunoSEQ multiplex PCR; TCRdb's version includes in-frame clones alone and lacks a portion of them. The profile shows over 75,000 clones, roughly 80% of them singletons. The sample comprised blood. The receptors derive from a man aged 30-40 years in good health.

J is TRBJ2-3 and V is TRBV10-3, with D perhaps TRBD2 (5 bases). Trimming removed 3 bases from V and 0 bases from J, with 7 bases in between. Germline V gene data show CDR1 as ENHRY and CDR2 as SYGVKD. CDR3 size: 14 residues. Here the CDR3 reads CAISDRTSTDTQYF. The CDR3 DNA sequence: TGTGCCATCAGTGATCGGACTAGCACAGATACGCAGTATTTT.

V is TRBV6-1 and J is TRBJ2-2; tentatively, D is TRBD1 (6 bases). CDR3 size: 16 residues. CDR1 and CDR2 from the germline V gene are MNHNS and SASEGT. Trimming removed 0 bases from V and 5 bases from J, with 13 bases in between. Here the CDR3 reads CASSEARRGSTGELFF. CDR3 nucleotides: TGTGCCAGCAGTGAAGCTCGCAGGGGCTCTACCGGGGAGCTGTTTTTT.

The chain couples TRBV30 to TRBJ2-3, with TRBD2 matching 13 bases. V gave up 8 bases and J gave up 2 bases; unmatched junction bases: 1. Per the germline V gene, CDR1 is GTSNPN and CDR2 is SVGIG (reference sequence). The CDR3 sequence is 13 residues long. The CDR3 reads CAGTSGDTDTQYF. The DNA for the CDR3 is TGTGCCGGGACTAGCGGGGACACAGATACGCAGTATTTT. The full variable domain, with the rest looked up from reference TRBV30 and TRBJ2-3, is SQTIHQWPATLVQPVGSPLSLECTVEGTSNPNLYWYRQAAGRGLQLLFYSVGIGQISSEVPQNLSASRPQDRQFILSSKKLLLSDSGFYLCAGTSGDTDTQYFGPGTRLTVL.

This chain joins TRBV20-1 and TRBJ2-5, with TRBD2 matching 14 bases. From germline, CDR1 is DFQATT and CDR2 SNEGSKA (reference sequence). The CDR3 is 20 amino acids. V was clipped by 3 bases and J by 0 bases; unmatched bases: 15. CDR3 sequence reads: CSASAHGTSGGLLYQETQYF. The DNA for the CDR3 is TGCAGTGCTAGTGCACACGGGACTAGCGGGGGCCTGCTGTACCAAGAGACCCAGTACTTC.

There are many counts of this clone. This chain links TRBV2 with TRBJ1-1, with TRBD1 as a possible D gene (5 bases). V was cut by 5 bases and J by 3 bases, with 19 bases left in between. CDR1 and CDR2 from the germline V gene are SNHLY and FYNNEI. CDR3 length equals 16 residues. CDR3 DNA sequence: TGTGCCAGCAGTTTTCGTCCGGGACCTCCGGACACTGAAGCTTTCTTT. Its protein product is CASSFRPGPPDTEAFF.

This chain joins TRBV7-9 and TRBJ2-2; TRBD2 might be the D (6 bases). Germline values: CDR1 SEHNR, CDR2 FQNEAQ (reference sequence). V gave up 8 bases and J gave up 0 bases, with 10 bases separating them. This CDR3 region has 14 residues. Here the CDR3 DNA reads TGTGCCAGCGCGGGGCATTCGAACACCGGGGAGCTGTTTTTT. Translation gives CASAGHSNTGELFF.

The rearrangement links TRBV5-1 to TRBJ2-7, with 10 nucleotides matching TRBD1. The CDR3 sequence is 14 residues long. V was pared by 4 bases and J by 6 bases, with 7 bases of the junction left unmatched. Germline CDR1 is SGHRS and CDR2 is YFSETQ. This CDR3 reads CASSPRQGASEQYF. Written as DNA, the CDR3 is TGCGCCAGCAGCCCCCGACAGGGGGCCAGCGAGCAGTACTTC.

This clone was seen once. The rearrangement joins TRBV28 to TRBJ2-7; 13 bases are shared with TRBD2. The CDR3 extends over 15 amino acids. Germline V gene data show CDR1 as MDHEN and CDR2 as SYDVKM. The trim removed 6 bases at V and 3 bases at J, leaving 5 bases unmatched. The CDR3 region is CASSVWTSGGYEQYF. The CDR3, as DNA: TGTGCCAGCAGCGTCTGGACTAGCGGGGGCTACGAGCAGTACTTC.

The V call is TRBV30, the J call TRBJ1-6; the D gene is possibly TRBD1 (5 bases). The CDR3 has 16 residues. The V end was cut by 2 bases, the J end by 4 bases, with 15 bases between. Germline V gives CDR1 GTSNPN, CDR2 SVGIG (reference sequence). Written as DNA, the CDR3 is TGTGCCTGGAGTAAAACCTTTACAGGATATAATTCACCCCTCCACTTT. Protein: CAWSKTFTGYNSPLHF.

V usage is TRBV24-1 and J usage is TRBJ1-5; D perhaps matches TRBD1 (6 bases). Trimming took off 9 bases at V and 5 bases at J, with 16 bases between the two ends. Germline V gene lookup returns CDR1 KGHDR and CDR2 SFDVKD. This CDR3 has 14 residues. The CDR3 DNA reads TGTGCCACCGCCGACAGGAATTCATATCAGCCCCAGCATTTT. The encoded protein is CATADRNSYQPQHF.

CDR3 sequence: CASSPGTSGTQYF. CDR3 DNA sequence: TGTGCCAGCAGCCCTGGGACATCAGGGACGCAGTATTTT. The chain couples TRBV11-3 to TRBJ2-3; D possibly corresponds to TRBD1 (6 bases). The CDR3 contains 13 residues. Germline V gene lookup returns CDR1 SGHNT and CDR2 YENEEA. The germline V and J ends were trimmed by 5 bases and 9 bases, with 15 bases remaining between them.

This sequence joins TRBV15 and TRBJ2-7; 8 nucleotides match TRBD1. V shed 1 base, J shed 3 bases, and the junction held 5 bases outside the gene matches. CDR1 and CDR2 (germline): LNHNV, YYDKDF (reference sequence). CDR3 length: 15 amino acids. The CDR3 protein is CATSRVPTGVYEQYF. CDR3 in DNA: TGTGCCACCAGCAGAGTCCCGACAGGGGTCTACGAGCAGTACTTC.

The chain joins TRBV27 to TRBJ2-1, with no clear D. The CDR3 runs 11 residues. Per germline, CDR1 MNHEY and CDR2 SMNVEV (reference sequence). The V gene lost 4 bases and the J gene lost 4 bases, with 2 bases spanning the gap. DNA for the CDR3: TGTGCCAGCAGTTATTACAATGAGCAGTTCTTC. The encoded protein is CASSYYNEQFF.

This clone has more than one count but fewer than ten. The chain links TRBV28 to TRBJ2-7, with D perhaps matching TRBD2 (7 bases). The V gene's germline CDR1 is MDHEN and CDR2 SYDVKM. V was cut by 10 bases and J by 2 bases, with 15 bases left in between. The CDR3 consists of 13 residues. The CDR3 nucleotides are TGTGCCACCGAGGGCGGGGGCCCCTACGAGCAGTACTTC. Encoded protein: CATEGGGPYEQYF. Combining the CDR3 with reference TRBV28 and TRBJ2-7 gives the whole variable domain DVKVTQSSRYLVKRTGEKVFLECVQDMDHENMFWYRQDPGLGLRLIYFSYDVKMKEKGDIPEGYSVSREKKERFSLILESASTNQTSMYLCATEGGGPYEQYFGPGTRLTVT.

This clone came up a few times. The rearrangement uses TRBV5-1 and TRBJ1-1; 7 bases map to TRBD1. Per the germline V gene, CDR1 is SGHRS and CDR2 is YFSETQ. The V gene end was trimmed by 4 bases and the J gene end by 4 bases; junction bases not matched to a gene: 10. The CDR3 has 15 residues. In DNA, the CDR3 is TGCGCCAGCAGCCCCGGAGACAGGGAAGTCACTGAAGCTTTCTTT. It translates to CASSPGDREVTEAFF.

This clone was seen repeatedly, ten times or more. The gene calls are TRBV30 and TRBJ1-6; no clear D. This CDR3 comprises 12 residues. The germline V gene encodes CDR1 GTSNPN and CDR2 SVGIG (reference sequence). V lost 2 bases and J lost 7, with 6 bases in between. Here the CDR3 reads CAWSSQNSPLHF. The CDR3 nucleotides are TGTGCCTGGAGTTCGCAGAATTCACCCCTCCACTTT. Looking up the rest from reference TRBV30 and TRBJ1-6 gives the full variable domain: SQTIHQWPATLVQPVGSPLSLECTVEGTSNPNLYWYRQAAGRGLQLLFYSVGIGQISSEVPQNLSASRPQDRQFILSSKKLLLSDSGFYLCAWSSQNSPLHFGNGTRLTVT.

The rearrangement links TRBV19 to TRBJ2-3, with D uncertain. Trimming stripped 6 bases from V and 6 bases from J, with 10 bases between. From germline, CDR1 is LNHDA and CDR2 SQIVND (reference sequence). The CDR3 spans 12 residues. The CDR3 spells CASSEYGDTQYF. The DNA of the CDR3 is TGTGCCAGTAGCGAGTATGGGGATACGCAGTATTTT.

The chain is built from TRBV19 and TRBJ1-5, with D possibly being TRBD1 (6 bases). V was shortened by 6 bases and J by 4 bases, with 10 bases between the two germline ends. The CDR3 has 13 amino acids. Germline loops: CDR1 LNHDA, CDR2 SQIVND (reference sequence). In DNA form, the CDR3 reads TGTGCCAGTAGCACTACAGGGAATCAGCCCCAGCATTTT. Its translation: CASSTTGNQPQHF. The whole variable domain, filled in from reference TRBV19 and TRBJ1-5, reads DGGITQSPKYLFRKEGQNVTLSCEQNLNHDAMYWYRQDPGQGLRLIYYSQIVNDFQKGDIAEGYSVSREKKESFPLTVTSAQKNPTAFYLCASSTTGNQPQHFGDGTRLSIL.

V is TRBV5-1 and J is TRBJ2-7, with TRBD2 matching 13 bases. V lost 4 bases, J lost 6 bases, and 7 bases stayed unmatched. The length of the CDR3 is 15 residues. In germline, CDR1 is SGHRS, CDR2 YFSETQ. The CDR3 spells CASSPTSGGSREQYF. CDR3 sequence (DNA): TGCGCCAGCAGCCCGACTAGCGGGGGGTCTCGCGAGCAGTACTTC.

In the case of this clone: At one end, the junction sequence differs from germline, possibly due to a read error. The chain's CDR3 is CAWRGGSTETFF. CDR3 bases: TGTGCCTGGAGGGGGGGAAGCACTGAAACTTTCTTT. The gene calls are TRBV30 and TRBJ1-1; tentatively, D is TRBD1 (5 bases). CDR1 is GTSNPN and CDR2 is SVGIG in the germline V gene (reference sequence). The CDR3 runs to 12 residues.

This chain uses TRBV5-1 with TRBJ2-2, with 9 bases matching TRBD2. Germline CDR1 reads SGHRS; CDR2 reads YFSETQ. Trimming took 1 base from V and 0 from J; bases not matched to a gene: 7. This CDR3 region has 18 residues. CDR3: CASSLFPRGGPNTGELFF. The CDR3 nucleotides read TGCGCCAGCAGCTTGTTCCCGCGGGGGGGCCCGAACACCGGGGAGCTGTTTTTT.

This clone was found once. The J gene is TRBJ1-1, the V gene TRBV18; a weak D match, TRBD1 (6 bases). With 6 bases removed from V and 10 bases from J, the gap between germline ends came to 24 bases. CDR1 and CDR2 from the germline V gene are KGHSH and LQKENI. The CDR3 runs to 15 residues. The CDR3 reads CASSPRQAGGEGAFF. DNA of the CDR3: TGTGCCAGCTCTCCTCGACAGGCGGGGGGTGAAGGAGCTTTCTTT.

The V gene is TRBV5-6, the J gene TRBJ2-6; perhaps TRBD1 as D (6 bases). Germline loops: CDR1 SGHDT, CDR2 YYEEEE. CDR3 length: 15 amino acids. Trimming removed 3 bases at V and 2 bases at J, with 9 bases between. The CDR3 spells CASSYWTAGANVLTF. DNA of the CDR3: TGTGCCAGCAGCTACTGGACAGCTGGGGCCAACGTCCTGACTTTC.

This CDR3 reads CASSWVAGSYEQYF. The CDR3 bases are TGTGCCAGCAGCTGGGTAGCGGGGTCCTACGAGCAGTACTTC. The chain uses TRBV7-2 and TRBJ2-7; 8 positions match TRBD2. Trimming at V came to 4 bases and at J to 1 base, leaving 3 bases not matched to a gene. The CDR3 covers 14 residues. Looked up from germline, CDR1 is SGHTA and CDR2 is FQGNSA.

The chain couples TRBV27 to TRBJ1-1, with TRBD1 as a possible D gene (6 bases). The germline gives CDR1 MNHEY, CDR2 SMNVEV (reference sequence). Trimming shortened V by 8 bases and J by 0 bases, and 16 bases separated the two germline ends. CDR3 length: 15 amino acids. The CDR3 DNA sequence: TGTGCCAGCTATCCTAGGGGGAGATTGAACACTGAAGCTTTCTTT. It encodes CASYPRGRLNTEAFF.

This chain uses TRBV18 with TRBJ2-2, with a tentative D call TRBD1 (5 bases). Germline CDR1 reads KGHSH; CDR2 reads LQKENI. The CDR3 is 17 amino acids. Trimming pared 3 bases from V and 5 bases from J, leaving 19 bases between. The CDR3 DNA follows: TGTGCCAGCTCACCGCCGTCAGGGTTGCGCTGGACCGGGGAGCTGTTTTTT. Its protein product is CASSPPSGLRWTGELFF.

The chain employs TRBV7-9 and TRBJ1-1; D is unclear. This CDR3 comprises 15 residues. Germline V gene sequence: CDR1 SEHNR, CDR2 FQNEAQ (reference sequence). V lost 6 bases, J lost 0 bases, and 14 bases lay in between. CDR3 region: CASSLGSSVNTEAFF. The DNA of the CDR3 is TGTGCCAGCAGTCTAGGCTCAAGTGTGAACACTGAAGCTTTCTTT.

CDR3 region: CASRRSTSNTEAFF. The CDR3 DNA is TGTGCCAGCAGGCGTTCGACCTCGAACACTGAAGCTTTCTTT. V gene TRBV7-9 combines with J gene TRBJ1-1; D call uncertain. With 6 bases removed from V and 1 base from J, the gap between germline ends came to 12 bases. The CDR3 totals 14 residues. Germline V gene lookup returns CDR1 SEHNR and CDR2 FQNEAQ (reference sequence).

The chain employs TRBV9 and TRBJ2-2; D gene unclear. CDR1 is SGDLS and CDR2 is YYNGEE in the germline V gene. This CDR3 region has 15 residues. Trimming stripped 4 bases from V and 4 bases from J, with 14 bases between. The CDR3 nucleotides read TGTGCCAGCAGCCCGTCACCGATCCGCACCGGGGAGCTGTTTTTT. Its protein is CASSPSPIRTGELFF.